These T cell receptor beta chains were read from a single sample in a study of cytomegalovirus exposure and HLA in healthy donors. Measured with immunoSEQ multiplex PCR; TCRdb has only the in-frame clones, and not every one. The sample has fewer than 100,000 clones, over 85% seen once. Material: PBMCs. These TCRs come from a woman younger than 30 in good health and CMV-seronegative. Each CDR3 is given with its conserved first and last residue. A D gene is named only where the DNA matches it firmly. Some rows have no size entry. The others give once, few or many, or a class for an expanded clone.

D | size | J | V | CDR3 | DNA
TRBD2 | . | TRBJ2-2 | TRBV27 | CASSLLAGDFSGELFF | TGTGCCAGCAGTTTACTAGCGGGAGATTTCTCCGGGGAGCTGTTTTTT
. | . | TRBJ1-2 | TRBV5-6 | CASSQTGTYGYTF | TGTGCCAGCAGCCAAACAGGGACCTATGGCTACACCTTC
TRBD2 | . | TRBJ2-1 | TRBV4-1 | CASSLISGGYSYNEQFF | TGCGCCAGCAGCCTCATTAGCGGGGGCTACTCCTACAATGAGCAGTTCTTC
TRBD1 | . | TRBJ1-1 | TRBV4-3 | CASSPGTGRDTEAFF | TGCGCCAGCAGCCCGGGGACAGGGAGGGACACTGAAGCTTTCTTT
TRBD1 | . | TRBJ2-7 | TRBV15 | CATSMGGQGDEQYF | TGTGCCACCAGCATGGGGGGACAGGGGGACGAGCAGTACTTC
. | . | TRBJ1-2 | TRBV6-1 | CASSEGGPYGYTF | TGTGCCAGCAGTGAAGGGGGGCCCTATGGCTACACCTTC
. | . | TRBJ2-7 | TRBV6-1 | CASSEVAHRDEQYF | TGTGCCAGCAGTGAAGTCGCCCACAGGGACGAGCAGTACTTC
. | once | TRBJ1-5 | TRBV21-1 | CACRAGVVSNQPQHF | TGTGCCTGCCGTGCGGGGGTGGTTAGCAATCAGCCCCAGCATTTT
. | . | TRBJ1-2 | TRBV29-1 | CSVAGQGYGYTF | TGCAGCGTTGCTGGCCAGGGGTATGGCTACACCTTC
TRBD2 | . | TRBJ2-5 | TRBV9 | CASSVAGTGGLAETQYF | TGTGCCAGCAGCGTAGCTGGCACGGGGGGTCTAGCAGAGACCCAGTACTTC
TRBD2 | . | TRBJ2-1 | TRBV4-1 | CASSQKRLAGGNEQFF | TGCGCCAGCAGCCAAAAACGACTAGCGGGGGGCAATGAGCAGTTCTTC
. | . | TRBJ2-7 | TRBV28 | CASGVGVPSSYEQYF | TGTGCCAGCGGGGTCGGGGTGCCCAGCTCCTACGAGCAGTACTTC
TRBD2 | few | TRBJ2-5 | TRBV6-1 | CASSENVAGGHETQYF | TGTGCCAGCAGTGAAAATGTAGCGGGGGGGCATGAGACCCAGTACTTC
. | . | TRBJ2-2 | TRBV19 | CASTPLTGNNYAGELFF | TGTGCCAGTACTCCGTTAACAGGGAATAACTACGCCGGGGAGCTGTTTTTT
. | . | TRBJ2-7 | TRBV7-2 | CASSSLASYEQYF | TGTGCCAGCAGCTCCCTAGCCTCCTACGAGCAGTACTTC
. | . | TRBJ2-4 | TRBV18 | CASSPAVGGVNIQYF | TGTGCCAGCTCACCTGCGGTAGGGGGTGTAAACATTCAGTACTTC